This entry lists 27 T cell receptor beta chains sequenced from one sample in a study of blood T cell repertoires in COVID-19. The repertoire was sequenced with immunoSEQ multiplex PCR; TCRdb's copy has only in-frame clones and lacks some. The sample includes approximately 170,000 clones, approximately 86% seen only once; the top ten take 8% to 10%. Sequenced input: peripheral blood. Source of these receptors: a man aged 50 or older with active or convalescent COVID-19.

The count of this clone is one. CDR3 protein: CASSQDWSDSNQPQHF. The CDR3 nucleotides read TGTGCCAGCAGCCAAGATTGGTCAGATAGCAATCAGCCCCAGCATTTT. The genes are TRBV4-2 and TRBJ1-5; unclear D gene. The V and J ends lost 0 bases and 0 bases respectively, with 9 bases between them. The CDR3 covers 16 residues. Germline V gene lookup returns CDR1 LGHNA and CDR2 YNFKEQ.

The chain employs TRBV18 and TRBJ2-7, with D maybe TRBD1 (6 bases). From germline, CDR1 is KGHSH and CDR2 LQKENI. The CDR3 runs 15 residues. Trimming took 3 bases from V and 4 from J, leaving 16 bases between them. The chain's CDR3 is CASSPPGLGAYEQYF. The CDR3 DNA follows: TGTGCCAGCTCACCCCCGGGTTTGGGGGCTTACGAGCAGTACTTC.

The rearrangement joins TRBV28 to TRBJ1-1; D is unresolved. This CDR3 has 13 residues. Trimming took 6 bases from V and 11 from J, leaving 19 bases between them. Germline assignment: CDR1 MDHEN and CDR2 SYDVKM. CDR3 protein: CASSTLAVPMAFF. In DNA, the CDR3 is TGTGCCAGCAGCACCTTGGCGGTACCCATGGCTTTCTTT.

This chain joins TRBV5-6 and TRBJ1-3, with 7 bases matching TRBD1. V shed 1 base, J shed 4 bases, and the junction held 8 bases outside the gene matches. CDR3 length: 16 amino acids. Germline V lookup: CDR1 SGHDT, CDR2 YYEEEE. CDR3 nucleotides: TGTGCCAGCAGCTTGACCGGAGGGGGCCCAGGAAACACCATATATTTT. The encoded protein is CASSLTGGGPGNTIYF.

CDR3 bases: TGTGCCTGGAGTTTCACAGGGGGCTTGGGCTACACCTTC. This gives the protein CAWSFTGGLGYTF. This chain joins TRBV30 and TRBJ1-2; TRBD1 aligns across 9 bases. With V trimmed by 2 bases and J by 8 bases, 6 bases remained unmatched. This CDR3 contains 13 residues. Germline CDR1 is GTSNPN and CDR2 is SVGIG (reference sequence).

The genes are TRBV10-3 and TRBJ1-1, with TRBD1 matching 7 bases. The junction had 4 bases not matched to a gene; V was cut back by 9 bases and J by 0 bases. The germline CDR1 and CDR2 sequences are ENHRY and SYGVKD. The CDR3 consists of 13 residues. The CDR3 reads CAMSGQLNTEAFF. The DNA for the CDR3 is TGTGCCATGTCGGGACAGTTGAACACTGAAGCTTTCTTT.

The chain carries TRBV12-3 or TRBV12-4 and TRBJ1-2; D not certain. The CDR3 is 13 amino acids. Between the trimmed V and J ends, which lost 2 bases and 4 bases, there was a span of 8 bases. Here the CDR3 DNA reads TGTGCCAGCAGTTTACGAGGAGGCTATGGCTACACCTTC. It specifies CASSLRGGYGYTF.

The genes are TRBV18 and TRBJ1-5; 8 bases line up with TRBD1. CDR1 KGHSH and CDR2 LQKENI come from the germline V gene. The CDR3 extends over 18 amino acids. Trimming removed 4 bases from V and 2 bases from J; junction bases left unmatched: 13. The CDR3 DNA follows: TGTGCCAGCTCACGTAATCAAGCAGGGGGCGCAGGCAATCAGCCCCAGCATTTT. Amino acid sequence: CASSRNQAGGAGNQPQHF. The variable domain in full, with the rest retrieved from reference TRBV18 and TRBJ1-5, is NAGVMQNPRHLVRRRGQEARLRCSPMKGHSHVYWYRQLPEEGLKFMVYLQKENIIDESGMPKERFSAEFPKEGPSILRIQQVVRGDSAAYFCASSRNQAGGAGNQPQHFGDGTRLSIL.

The chain couples TRBV19 to TRBJ2-7, with 7 bases fitting TRBD1. Germline loops: CDR1 LNHDA, CDR2 SQIVND (reference sequence). The V gene end was trimmed by 10 bases and the J gene end by 1 base; junction bases not matched to a gene: 10. The CDR3 sequence is 14 residues long. As DNA, the CDR3 is TGTGCCACCTCCGGGGACAGCCAATCCTACGAGCAGTACTTC. Translating gives CATSGDSQSYEQYF.

The chain couples TRBV7-2 to TRBJ2-2; 10 bases line up with TRBD2. CDR1 and CDR2 (germline): SGHTA, FQGNSA. Trimming took 2 bases from V and 0 from J; bases not matched to a gene: 9. This CDR3 is built from 19 residues. CDR3 sequence (DNA): TGTGCCAGCAGCTTAACACATAGTCTAGCGGGGGCGAACACCGGGGAGCTGTTTTTT. Its translation: CASSLTHSLAGANTGELFF. The whole variable domain, filled in from reference TRBV7-2 and TRBJ2-2, reads GAGVSQSPSNKVTEKGKDVELRCDPISGHTALYWYRQSLGQGLEFLIYFQGNSAPDKSGLPSDRFSAERTGGSVSTLTIQRTQQEDSAVYLCASSLTHSLAGANTGELFFGEGSRLTVL.

The chain recombines TRBV28 with TRBJ1-3; D call uncertain. V lost 8 bases and J 2 bases, leaving 10 bases between the germline ends. CDR1 and CDR2 from the germline V gene are MDHEN and SYDVKM. The CDR3 is 13 amino acids. The CDR3 is CASGGGPGNTIYF. As DNA, the CDR3 is TGTGCCAGCGGTGGTGGGCCTGGAAACACCATATATTTT. The complete variable domain, with remaining parts taken from reference TRBV28 and TRBJ1-3, reads DVKVTQSSRYLVKRTGEKVFLECVQDMDHENMFWYRQDPGLGLRLIYFSYDVKMKEKGDIPEGYSVSREKKERFSLILESASTNQTSMYLCASGGGPGNTIYFGEGSWLTVV.

The genes are TRBV24-1 and TRBJ1-3; 7 bases are a match to TRBD1. This CDR3 has 15 amino acids. V gave up 3 bases and J gave up 0 bases; unmatched junction bases: 1. CDR1 and CDR2 from the germline V gene are KGHDR and SFDVKD. In nucleotides, the CDR3 is TGTGCCACCAGTGATACAGGGGCCTCTGGAAACACCATATATTTT. It yields the protein CATSDTGASGNTIYF.

The V gene is TRBV9, the J gene TRBJ1-4; possible D gene TRBD1, 6 bases. The germline V gene has CDR1 SGDLS and CDR2 YYNGEE. V was trimmed by 3 bases and J by 8 bases, leaving 14 bases between them. The CDR3 length is 14 residues. The CDR3 DNA is TGTGCCAGCAGCGCCTCCGGGACAACCGAAAAACTGTTTTTT. Its protein product is CASSASGTTEKLFF.

This chain connects TRBV6-5 to TRBJ2-7, with 8 bases fitting TRBD1. Per germline, CDR1 MNHEY and CDR2 SVGAGI. This CDR3 spans 15 amino acids. Trimming removed 2 bases from V and 4 bases from J; junction bases left unmatched: 7. The CDR3 coding sequence is TGTGCCAGCAGTTACCACCAGGGGGCAGGGTACGAGCAGTACTTC. This translates into CASSYHQGAGYEQYF.

This clone was recorded once. A junction boundary mismatches the germline segment, possibly from a read error. The V gene is TRBV29-1, the J gene TRBJ1-4, with 8 bases fitting TRBD1. This CDR3 is built from 14 residues. CDR1 and CDR2 from the germline V gene are SQVTM and ANQGSEA. Written as DNA, the CDR3 is TGCAGCGGTTCCCCGACAGGGGCTAAGGAAAAACTGTTTTTT. Its translation: CSGSPTGAKEKLFF. The full variable domain, in which reference TRBV29-1 and TRBJ1-4 provide the parts outside the CDR3, is SAVISQKPSRDICQRGTSLTIQCQVDSQVTMMFWYRQQPGQSLTLIATANQGSEATYESGFVIDKFPISRPNLTFSTLTVSNMSPEDSSIYLCSGSPTGAKEKLFFGSGTQLSVL.

The chain joins TRBV20-1 to TRBJ1-5; no firm D call. The V end lost 3 bases, the J end lost 6 bases, and 18 bases lay between the germline ends. The CDR3 has 15 amino acids. CDR1 DFQATT and CDR2 SNEGSKA come from the germline V gene (reference sequence). The CDR3 nucleotides read TGCAGTGCTAGTGTCCCAGGCATATATAGTCAGCCCCAGCATTTT. It encodes CSASVPGIYSQPQHF.

The V and J genes are TRBV11-2 and TRBJ2-2; 8 nucleotides agree with TRBD1. Germline CDR1 reads SGHAT; CDR2 reads FQNNGV. This CDR3 is 16 amino acids long. J lost 5 bases, V lost 5 bases, and 10 bases had no gene match. The CDR3 DNA sequence: TGTGCCAGCAGCCCGGTCAGGGGGCCACGGACCGGGGAGCTGTTTTTT. It translates to CASSPVRGPRTGELFF. The variable domain in full, completed from reference TRBV11-2 and TRBJ2-2, reads EAGVAQSPRYKIIEKRQSVAFWCNPISGHATLYWYQQILGQGPKLLIQFQNNGVVDDSQLPKDRFSAERLKGVDSTLKIQPAKLEDSAVYLCASSPVRGPRTGELFFGEGSRLTVL.

The chain carries TRBV10-3 and TRBJ1-4; D remains unclear. CDR3 length equals 14 residues. The V end was cut by 5 bases, the J end by 0 bases, with 7 bases between. Per germline, CDR1 ENHRY and CDR2 SYGVKD. The DNA for the CDR3 is TGTGCCATCAGTCCTAGTGCAACTAATGAAAAACTGTTTTTT. As protein: CAISPSATNEKLFF.

The chain joins TRBV4-1 to TRBJ2-7; a weak D match, TRBD1 (7 bases). Germline V gene sequence: CDR1 MGHRA, CDR2 YSYEKL. Trimming took 0 bases from V and 2 from J, leaving 17 bases between them. This CDR3 is built from 17 residues. The DNA of the CDR3 is TGCGCCAGCAGCCAAGATTCATCAGGGGGGAAAACCTACGAGCAGTACTTC. It encodes CASSQDSSGGKTYEQYF.

This chain links TRBV27 with TRBJ1-5; 7 bases line up with TRBD1. Germline V gives CDR1 MNHEY, CDR2 SMNVEV (reference sequence). After removal of 5 bases from V and 3 bases from J, the junction contained 7 bases not matched to a gene. The CDR3 has 15 amino acids. The DNA for the CDR3 is TGTGCCAGCAGTCCTAACGACAGGGACAATCAGCCCCAGCATTTT. This translates into CASSPNDRDNQPQHF.

The rearrangement uses TRBV2 and TRBJ1-1; 7 bases agree with TRBD1. With 8 bases clipped from V and 4 bases from J, the junction kept 10 bases outside the gene matches. CDR3 length equals 14 residues. Looked up from germline, CDR1 is SNHLY and CDR2 is FYNNEI. CDR3 loop: CASSARGQATEAFF. The CDR3 coding sequence is TGTGCCAGCTCCGCGAGGGGGCAGGCCACTGAAGCTTTCTTT.

The chain is built from TRBV14 and TRBJ2-2; 9 nucleotides match TRBD2. CDR3 size: 16 residues. Germline-derived CDR1 and CDR2 are SGHDN and FVKESK. The V gene end was trimmed by 1 base and the J gene end by 5 bases; junction bases not matched to a gene: 5. The CDR3 loop reads CASSQGLAGRTGELFF. In DNA form, the CDR3 reads TGTGCCAGCAGCCAAGGTCTAGCGGGACGGACCGGGGAGCTGTTTTTT.

This chain joins TRBV28 and TRBJ2-1, with TRBD2 matching over 10 bases. The CDR3 covers 15 residues. V lost 2 bases, J lost 7 bases, and 5 bases stayed unmatched. Germline CDR1 is MDHEN and CDR2 is SYDVKM. CDR3 nucleotide sequence: TGTGCCAGCAGTTTAATGGTAGCGGGGGGTAATGAGCAGTTCTTC. Translation gives CASSLMVAGGNEQFF.

The V and J genes are TRBV27 and TRBJ2-1; 11 bases are a match to TRBD2. CDR3 length: 15 amino acids. The germline CDR1 and CDR2 sequences are MNHEY and SMNVEV (reference sequence). J gave up 5 bases and V 5 bases, and 5 bases lay outside the gene matches. In nucleotides, the CDR3 is TGTGCCAGCAGTCCCGGGACTAGCGGTAACAATGAGCAGTTCTTC. Translation: CASSPGTSGNNEQFF.

In its sample, this clone was seen once. This chain connects TRBV29-1 to TRBJ2-5, with 8 bases identical to TRBD1. The CDR3 spans 15 residues. Germline loops: CDR1 SQVTM, CDR2 ANQGSEA. J lost 2 bases, V lost 7 bases, and 12 bases had no gene match. The CDR3 DNA follows: TGCAGCGGTACTTCAGGGGGCTCTATTCAAGAGACCCAGTACTTC. Encoded protein: CSGTSGGSIQETQYF.

The chain has TRBV25-1 and TRBJ1-4; perhaps TRBD1 as D (6 bases). Looked up from germline, CDR1 is MGHDK and CDR2 is SYGVNS. The length of the CDR3 is 15 residues. Trimming removed 4 bases at V and 8 bases at J, with 17 bases between. The CDR3 loop is CASSGTVLLNEKLFF. In DNA form, the CDR3 reads TGTGCCAGCAGTGGGACAGTCCTCCTAAACGAAAAACTGTTTTTT. Variable domain in full (rest from reference TRBV25-1 and TRBJ1-4): EADIYQTPRYLVIGTGKKITLECSQTMGHDKMYWYQQDPGMELHLIHYSYGVNSTEKGDLSSESTVSRIRTEHFPLTLESARPSHTSQYLCASSGTVLLNEKLFFGSGTQLSVL.

The chain uses TRBV4-3 and TRBJ2-1, with D possibly being TRBD2 (5 bases). This CDR3 contains 14 residues. Trimming took 1 base from V and 5 from J, leaving 9 bases between them. In germline, CDR1 is LGHNA, CDR2 YSLEER. The CDR3 loop is CASSQALANNEQFF. For the CDR3, the DNA is TGCGCCAGCAGCCAAGCCCTAGCCAACAATGAGCAGTTCTTC.